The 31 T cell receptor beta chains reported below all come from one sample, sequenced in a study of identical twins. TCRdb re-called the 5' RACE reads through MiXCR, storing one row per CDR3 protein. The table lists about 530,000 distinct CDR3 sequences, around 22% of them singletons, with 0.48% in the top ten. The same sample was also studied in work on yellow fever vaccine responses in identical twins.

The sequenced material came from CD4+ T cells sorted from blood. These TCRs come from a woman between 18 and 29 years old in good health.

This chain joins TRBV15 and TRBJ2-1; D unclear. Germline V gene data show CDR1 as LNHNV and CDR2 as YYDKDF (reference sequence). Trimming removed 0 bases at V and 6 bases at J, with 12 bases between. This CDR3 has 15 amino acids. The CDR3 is CATSRDGVVSNEQFF. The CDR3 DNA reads TGTGCCACCAGCAGAGATGGGGTAGTATCCAATGAGCAGTTCTTC.

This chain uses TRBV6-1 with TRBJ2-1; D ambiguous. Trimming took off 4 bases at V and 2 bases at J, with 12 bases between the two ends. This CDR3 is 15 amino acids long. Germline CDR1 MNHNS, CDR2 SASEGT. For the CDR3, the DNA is TGTGCCAGCAGTGGCGGCAAGGCCGCCTACAATGAGCAGTTCTTC. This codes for CASSGGKAAYNEQFF.

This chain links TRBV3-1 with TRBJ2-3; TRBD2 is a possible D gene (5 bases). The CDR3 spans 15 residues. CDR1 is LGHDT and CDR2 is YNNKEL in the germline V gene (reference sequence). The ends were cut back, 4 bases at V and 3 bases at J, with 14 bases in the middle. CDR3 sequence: CASSRNSRGTDTQYF. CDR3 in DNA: TGTGCCAGCAGCCGGAATAGCAGAGGGACAGATACGCAGTATTTT.

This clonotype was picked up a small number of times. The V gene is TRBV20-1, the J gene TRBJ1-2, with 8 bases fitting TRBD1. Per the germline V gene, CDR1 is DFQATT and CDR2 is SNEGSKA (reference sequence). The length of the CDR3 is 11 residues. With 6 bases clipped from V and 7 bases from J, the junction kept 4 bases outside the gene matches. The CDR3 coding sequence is TGCAGTGCCCAGGACAGGGCTGGCTACACCTTC. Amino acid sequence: CSAQDRAGYTF.

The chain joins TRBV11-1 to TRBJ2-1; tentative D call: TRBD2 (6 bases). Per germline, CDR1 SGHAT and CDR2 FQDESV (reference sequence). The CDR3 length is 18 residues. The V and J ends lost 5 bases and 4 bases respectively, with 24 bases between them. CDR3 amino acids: CASSVIPRRSGPYNEQFF. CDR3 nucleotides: TGTGCCAGCAGCGTAATCCCCCGGAGGAGCGGGCCTTACAATGAGCAGTTCTTC.

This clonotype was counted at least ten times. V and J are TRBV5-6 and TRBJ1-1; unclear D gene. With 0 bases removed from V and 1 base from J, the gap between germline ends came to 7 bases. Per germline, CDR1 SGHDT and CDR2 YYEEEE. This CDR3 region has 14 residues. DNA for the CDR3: TGTGCCAGCAGCTTGGGACATGGGAACACTGAAGCTTTCTTT. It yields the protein CASSLGHGNTEAFF.

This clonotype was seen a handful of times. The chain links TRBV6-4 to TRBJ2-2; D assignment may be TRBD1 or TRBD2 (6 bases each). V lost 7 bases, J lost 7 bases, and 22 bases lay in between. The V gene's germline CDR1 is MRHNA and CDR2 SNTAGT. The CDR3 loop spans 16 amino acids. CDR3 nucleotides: TGTGCCAGCACCCTAACCCCCCACGGGGGCATCGGGGAGCTGTTTTTT. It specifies CASTLTPHGGIGELFF.

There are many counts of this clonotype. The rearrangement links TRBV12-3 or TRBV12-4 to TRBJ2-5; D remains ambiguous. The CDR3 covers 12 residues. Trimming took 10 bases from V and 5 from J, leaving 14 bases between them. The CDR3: CAITRGSETQYF. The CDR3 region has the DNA TGTGCCATTACGAGAGGTTCCGAGACCCAGTACTTC.

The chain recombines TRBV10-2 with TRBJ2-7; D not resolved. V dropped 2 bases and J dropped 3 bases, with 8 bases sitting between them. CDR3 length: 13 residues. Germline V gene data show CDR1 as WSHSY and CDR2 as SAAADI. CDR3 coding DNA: TGCGCCAGCAGTGAGACGGATTTCTACGAGCAGTACGTC. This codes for CASSETDFYEQYV.

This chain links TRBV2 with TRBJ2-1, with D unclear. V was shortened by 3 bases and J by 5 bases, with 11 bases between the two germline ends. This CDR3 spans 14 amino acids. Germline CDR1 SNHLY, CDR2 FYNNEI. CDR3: CASSDRRLNNEQFF. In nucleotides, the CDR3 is TGTGCCAGCAGTGACCGCAGGCTAAACAATGAGCAGTTCTTC.

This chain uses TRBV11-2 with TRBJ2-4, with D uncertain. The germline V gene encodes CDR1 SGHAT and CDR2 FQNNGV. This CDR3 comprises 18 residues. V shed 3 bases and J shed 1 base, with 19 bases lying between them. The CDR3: CASSFRFSRAYAKNIQYF. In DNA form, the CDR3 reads TGTGCCAGCAGCTTCAGGTTTTCTCGAGCCTATGCCAAAAACATTCAGTACTTC.

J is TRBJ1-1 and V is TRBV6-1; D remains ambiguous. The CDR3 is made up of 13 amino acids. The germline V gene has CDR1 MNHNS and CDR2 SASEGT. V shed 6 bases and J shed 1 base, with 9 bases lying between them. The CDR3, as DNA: TGTGCCAGCAGCGTTCTACCGAACACTGAAGCTTTCTTT. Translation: CASSVLPNTEAFF.

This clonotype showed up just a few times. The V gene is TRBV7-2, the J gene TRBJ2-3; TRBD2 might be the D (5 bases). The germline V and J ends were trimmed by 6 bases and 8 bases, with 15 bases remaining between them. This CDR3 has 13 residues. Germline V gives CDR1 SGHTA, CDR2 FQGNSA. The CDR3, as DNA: TGTGCCAGCAGTTTTGCGGCCGGAGGTACGCAGTATTTT. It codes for CASSFAAGGTQYF.

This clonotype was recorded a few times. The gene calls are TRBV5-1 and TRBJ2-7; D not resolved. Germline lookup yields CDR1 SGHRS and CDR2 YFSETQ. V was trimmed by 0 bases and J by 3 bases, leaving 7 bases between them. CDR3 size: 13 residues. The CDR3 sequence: CASSLASGYEQYV. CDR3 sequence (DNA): TGCGCCAGCAGCTTGGCCTCTGGCTACGAGCAGTACGTC.

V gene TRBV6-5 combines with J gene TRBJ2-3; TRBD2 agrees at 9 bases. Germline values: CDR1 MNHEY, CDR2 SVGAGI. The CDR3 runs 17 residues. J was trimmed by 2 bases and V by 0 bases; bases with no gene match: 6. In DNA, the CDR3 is TGTGCCAGCAGTTACTCCCCCCTAGCGGGACTCACAGATACGCAGTATTTT. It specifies CASSYSPLAGLTDTQYF.

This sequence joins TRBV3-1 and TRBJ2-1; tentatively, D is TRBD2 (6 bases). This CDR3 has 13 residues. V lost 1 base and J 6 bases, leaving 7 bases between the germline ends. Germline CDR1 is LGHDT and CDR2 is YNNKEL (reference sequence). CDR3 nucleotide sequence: TGTGCCAGCAGCCAAGTGGGAGGCAATGAGCAGTTCTTC. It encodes CASSQVGGNEQFF.

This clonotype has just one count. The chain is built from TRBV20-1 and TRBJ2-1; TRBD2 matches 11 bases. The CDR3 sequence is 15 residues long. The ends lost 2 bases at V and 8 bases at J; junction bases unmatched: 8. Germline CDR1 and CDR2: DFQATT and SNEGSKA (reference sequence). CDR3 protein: CSARIAGGPPYEQFF. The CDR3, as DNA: TGCAGTGCTAGAATAGCGGGAGGGCCTCCATATGAGCAGTTCTTC.

The CDR3 region has the DNA TGTGCCAGCAGATCACAGGGAATTAGCAATCAGCCCCAGCATTTT. Residues: CASRSQGISNQPQHF. This rearrangement joins TRBV28 to TRBJ1-5; D is possibly TRBD1 (6 bases). CDR1 is MDHEN, CDR2 SYDVKM, per germline. The CDR3 length is 15 residues. Trimming removed 6 bases at V and 0 bases at J, with 12 bases between.

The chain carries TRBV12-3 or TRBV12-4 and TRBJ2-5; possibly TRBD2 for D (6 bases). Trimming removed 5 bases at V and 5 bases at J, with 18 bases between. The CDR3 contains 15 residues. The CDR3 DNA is TGTGCCAGCAGTCCGACCGGACTGGGGAGGGAGACCCAGTACTTC. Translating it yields CASSPTGLGRETQYF.

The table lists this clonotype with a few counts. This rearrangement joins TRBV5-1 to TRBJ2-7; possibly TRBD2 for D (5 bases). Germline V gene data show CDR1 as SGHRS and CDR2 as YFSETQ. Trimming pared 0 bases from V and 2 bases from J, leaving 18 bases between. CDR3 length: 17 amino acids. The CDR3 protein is CASSLGLSGILAYEQYF. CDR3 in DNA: TGCGCCAGCAGCTTGGGGTTGTCGGGGATCCTGGCCTACGAGCAGTACTTC.

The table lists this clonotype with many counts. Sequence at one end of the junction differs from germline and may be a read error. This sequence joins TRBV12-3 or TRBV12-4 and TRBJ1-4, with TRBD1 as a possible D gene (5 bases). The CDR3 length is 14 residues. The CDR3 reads CASSFGQGNQKLFF. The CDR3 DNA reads TGTGCCAGCAGTTTTGGTCAGGGTAATCAAAAACTGTTTTTT.

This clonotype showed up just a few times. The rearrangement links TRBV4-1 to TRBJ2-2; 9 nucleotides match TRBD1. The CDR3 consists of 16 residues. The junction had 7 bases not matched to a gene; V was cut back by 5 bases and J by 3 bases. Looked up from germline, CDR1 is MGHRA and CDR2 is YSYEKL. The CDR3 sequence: CASSSTGGWDTGELFF. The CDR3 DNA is TGCGCCAGCAGCTCCACAGGGGGCTGGGACACCGGGGAGCTGTTTTTT.

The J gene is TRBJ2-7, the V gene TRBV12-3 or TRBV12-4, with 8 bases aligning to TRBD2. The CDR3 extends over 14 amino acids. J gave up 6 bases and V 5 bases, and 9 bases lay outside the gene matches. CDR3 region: CASSLGRGASEQYV. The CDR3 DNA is TGTGCCAGCAGTCTGGGGCGGGGGGCGAGCGAGCAGTACGTC.

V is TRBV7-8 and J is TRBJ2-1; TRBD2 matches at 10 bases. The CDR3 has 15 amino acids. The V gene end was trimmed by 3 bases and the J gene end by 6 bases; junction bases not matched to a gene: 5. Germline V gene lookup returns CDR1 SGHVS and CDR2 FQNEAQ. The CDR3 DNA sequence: TGTGCCAGCAGCTTTGGACTAGCGGAGTCCAATGAGCAGTTCTTC. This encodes CASSFGLAESNEQFF. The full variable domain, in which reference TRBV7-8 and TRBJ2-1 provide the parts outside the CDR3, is GAGVSQSPRYKVAKRGQDVALRCDPISGHVSLFWYQQALGQGPEFLTYFQNEAQLDKSGLPSDRFFAERPEGSVSTLKIQRTQQEDSAVYLCASSFGLAESNEQFFGPGTRLTVL.

CDR3 DNA sequence: TGTGCCAGCTCACCAGGGGCCAAAAACATTCAGTACTTC. This gives the protein CASSPGAKNIQYF. V and J are TRBV28 and TRBJ2-4; TRBD1 is a possible D gene (5 bases). Trimming shortened V by 8 bases and J by 1 base, and 9 bases separated the two germline ends. The CDR3 loop spans 13 amino acids. Germline V lookup: CDR1 MDHEN, CDR2 SYDVKM. Drawing the rest from reference TRBV28 and TRBJ2-4, the complete variable domain is DVKVTQSSRYLVKRTGEKVFLECVQDMDHENMFWYRQDPGLGLRLIYFSYDVKMKEKGDIPEGYSVSREKKERFSLILESASTNQTSMYLCASSPGAKNIQYFGAGTRLSVL.

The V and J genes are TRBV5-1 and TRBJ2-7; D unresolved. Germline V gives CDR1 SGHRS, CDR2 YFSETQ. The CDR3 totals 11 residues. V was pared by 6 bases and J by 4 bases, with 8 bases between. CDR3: CASMDGYEQYF. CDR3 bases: TGCGCCAGCATGGACGGGTACGAGCAGTACTTC.

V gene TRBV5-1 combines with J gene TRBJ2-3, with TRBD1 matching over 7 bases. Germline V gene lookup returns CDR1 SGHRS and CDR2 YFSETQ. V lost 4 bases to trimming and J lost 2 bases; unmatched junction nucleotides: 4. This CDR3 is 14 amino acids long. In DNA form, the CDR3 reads TGCGCCAGCAGCATCGGGACAGCCACAGATACGCAGTATTTT. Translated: CASSIGTATDTQYF.

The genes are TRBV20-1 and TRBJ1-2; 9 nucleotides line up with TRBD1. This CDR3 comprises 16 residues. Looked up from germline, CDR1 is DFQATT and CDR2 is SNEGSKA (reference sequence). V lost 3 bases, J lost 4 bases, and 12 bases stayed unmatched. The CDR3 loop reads CSARAGTGSDRYGYTF. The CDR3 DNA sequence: TGCAGTGCTAGGGCCGGGACAGGGTCCGATCGCTATGGCTACACCTTC.

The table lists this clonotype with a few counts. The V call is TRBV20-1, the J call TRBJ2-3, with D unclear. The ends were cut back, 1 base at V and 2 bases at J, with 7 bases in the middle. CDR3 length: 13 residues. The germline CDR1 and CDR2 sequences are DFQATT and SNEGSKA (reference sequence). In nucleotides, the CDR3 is TGCAGTGCTAGAGTGCTGTCCACAGATACGCAGTATTTT. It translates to CSARVLSTDTQYF.

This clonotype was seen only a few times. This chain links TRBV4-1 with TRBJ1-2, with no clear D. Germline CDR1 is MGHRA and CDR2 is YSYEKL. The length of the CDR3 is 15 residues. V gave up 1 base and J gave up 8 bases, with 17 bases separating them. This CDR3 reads CASSQVEIQLGGYTF. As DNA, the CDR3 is TGCGCCAGCAGCCAAGTGGAGATCCAACTGGGGGGCTACACCTTC.

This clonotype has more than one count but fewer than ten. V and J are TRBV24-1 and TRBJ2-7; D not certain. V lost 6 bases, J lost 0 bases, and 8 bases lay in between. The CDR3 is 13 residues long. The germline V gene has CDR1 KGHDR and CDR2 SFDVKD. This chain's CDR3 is CATSPENSYEQYF. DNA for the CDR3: TGTGCCACCAGTCCCGAGAACTCCTACGAGCAGTACTTC.